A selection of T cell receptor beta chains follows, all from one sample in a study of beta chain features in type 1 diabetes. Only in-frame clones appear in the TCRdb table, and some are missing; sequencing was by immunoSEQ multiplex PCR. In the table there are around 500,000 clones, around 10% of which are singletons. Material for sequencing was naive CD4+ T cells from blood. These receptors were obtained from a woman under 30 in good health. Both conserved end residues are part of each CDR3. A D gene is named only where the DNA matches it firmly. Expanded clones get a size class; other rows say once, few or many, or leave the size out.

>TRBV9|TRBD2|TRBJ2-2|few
TGTGCCAGCAGCGCCGGGACTAGCGGGAGGCGGGGCACCGGGGAGCTGTTTTTT
CASSAGTSGRRGTGELFF
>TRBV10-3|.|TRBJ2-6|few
TGTGCCATCAGTGAGGGGAAGGGATTCGGGGCCAACGTCCTGACTTTC
CAISEGKGFGANVLTF
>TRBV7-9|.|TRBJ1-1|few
TGTGCCAGCAGCTCAGCGCTGGGCTTGGGCGACACTGAAGCTTTCTTT
CASSSALGLGDTEAFF
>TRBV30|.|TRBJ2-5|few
TGTGCCTGGAGTGGATGGCCACAGACCCAGTACTTC
CAWSGWPQTQYF
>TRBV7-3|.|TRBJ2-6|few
TGTGCCAGCAGCTTAACGTCCGCCCGATTTGGGGCCAACGTCCTGACTTTC
CASSLTSARFGANVLTF
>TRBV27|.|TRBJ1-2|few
TGTGCCAGCAGTTCCAGGCGGGATGGCTACACCTTC
CASSSRRDGYTF
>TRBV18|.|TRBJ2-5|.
TGTGCCAGCTCACCAGGTGGACAGTCCCAAGAGACCCAATACTTC
CASSPGGQSQETQYF
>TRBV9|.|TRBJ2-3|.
TGTGCCAGCAGCCTCGGGACGTTGGGAACAGATACGCAGTATTTT
CASSLGTLGTDTQYF
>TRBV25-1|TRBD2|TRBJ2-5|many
TGTGCCAGCAGTGCCAGCGGGAGGGAGACCCAGTACTTC
CASSASGRETQYF
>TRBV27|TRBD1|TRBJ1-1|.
TGTGCCAGCAGTCCCGGGACAGGGGGAGGAAACACTGAAGCTTTCTTT
CASSPGTGGGNTEAFF
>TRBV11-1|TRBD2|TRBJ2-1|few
TGTGCCAGCAGCTTAGCGGGGACTAGCGGCAATGAGCAGTTCTTC
CASSLAGTSGNEQFF
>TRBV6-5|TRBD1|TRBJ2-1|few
TGTGCCAGCAGCCCCGCAGGGGGCGCATCTCGTGAGCAGTTCTTC
CASSPAGGASREQFF